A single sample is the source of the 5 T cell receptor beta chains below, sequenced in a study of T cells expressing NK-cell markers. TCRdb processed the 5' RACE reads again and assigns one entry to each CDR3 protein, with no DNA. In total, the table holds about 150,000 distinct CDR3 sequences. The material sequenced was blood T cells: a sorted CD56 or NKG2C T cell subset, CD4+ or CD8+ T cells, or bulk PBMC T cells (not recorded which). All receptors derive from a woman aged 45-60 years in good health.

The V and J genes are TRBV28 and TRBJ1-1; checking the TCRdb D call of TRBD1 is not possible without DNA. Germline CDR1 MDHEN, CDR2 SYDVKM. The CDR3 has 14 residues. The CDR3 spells CASSLSSGDTEAFF.

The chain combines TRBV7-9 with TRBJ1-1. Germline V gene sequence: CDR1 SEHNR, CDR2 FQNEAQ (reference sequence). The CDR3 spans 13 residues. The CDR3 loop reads CASSLVGPLEAFF.

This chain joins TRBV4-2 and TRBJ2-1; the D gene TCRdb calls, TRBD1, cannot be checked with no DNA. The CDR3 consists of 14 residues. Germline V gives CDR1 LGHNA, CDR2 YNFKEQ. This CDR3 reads CASSTGLDYNEQFF.

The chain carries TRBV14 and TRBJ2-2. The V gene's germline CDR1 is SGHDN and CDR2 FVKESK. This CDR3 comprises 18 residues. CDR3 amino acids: CASSQDLESFANTGELFF.

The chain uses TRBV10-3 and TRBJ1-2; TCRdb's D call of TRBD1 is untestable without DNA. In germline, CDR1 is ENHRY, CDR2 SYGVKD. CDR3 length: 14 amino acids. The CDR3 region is CAISAGTGNYGYTF.